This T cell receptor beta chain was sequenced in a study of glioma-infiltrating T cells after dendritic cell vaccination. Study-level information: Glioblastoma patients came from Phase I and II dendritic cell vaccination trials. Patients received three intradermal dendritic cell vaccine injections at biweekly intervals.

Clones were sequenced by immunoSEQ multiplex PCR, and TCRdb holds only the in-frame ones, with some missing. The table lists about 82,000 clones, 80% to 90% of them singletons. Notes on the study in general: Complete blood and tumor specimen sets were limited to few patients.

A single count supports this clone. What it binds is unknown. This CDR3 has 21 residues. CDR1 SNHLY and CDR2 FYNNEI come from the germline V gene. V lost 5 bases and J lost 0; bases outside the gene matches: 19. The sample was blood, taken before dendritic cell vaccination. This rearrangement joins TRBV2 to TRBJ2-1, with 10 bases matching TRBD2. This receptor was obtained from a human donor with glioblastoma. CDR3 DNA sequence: TGTGCCAGCAGTCAAGGCTATGGACTAGCGGAGGGGACTAGCTCCTACAATGAGCAGTTCTTC. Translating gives CASSQGYGLAEGTSSYNEQFF. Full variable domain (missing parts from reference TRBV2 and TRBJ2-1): EPEVTQTPSHQVTQMGQEVILRCVPISNHLYFYWYRQILGQKVEFLVSFYNNEISEKSEIFDDQFSVERPDGSNFTLKIRSTKLEDSAMYFCASSQGYGLAEGTSSYNEQFFGPGTRLTVL.